Below, one T cell receptor beta chain is given with its context. Its target is not known. The CDR3 has 13 amino acids. Unmatched junction bases numbered 2, after V lost 5 bases and J lost 3 bases. CDR1 SQVTM and CDR2 ANQGSEA come from the germline V gene. This sample was included in a study of CD8+ T cells in alopecia areata. Study observations and caveats: Lesional scalp, especially alopecia totalis/universalis, showed higher clonality than normal scalp. Among the cells sequenced in scalp samples are also the resident alphabeta T cells of normal skin.

Extracted RNA was reverse transcribed into cDNA, the sequencing template. The repertoire was sequenced with immunoSEQ multiplex PCR; TCRdb's copy has only in-frame clones and lacks some. The sample holds 90,000 to 150,000 clones, approximately 58% seen once. The V gene is TRBV29-1, the J gene TRBJ2-3, with TRBD2 matching 10 bases. The receptor was derived from a human donor in good health. Sequenced material: CD4+ T cells sorted from blood. CDR3 sequence: CSVRGLATDTQYF. Here the CDR3 DNA reads TGCAGCGTTCGGGGACTAGCGACAGATACGCAGTATTTT.